A selection of T cell receptor beta chains follows, all from one sample in a study of cytomegalovirus exposure and HLA in healthy donors. TCRdb's copy holds only in-frame clones and misses some; the assay was immunoSEQ multiplex PCR. The sample has approximately 150,000 clones, nearly 80% seen once. Material: PBMCs. All receptors derive from a man aged 35 to 55 in good health and CMV-seropositive. The CDR3 runs from the conserved cysteine through the conserved F or W. A D gene is named only where the DNA matches it firmly. Size is omitted from some rows. Given values are once, few, many or a class for expanded clones.

j_call clone_size v_call d_call cdr3_aa cdr3_nt
TRBJ1-1 NA TRBV12-5 NA CASVGNTEAFF TGTGCTAGTGTCGGGAACACTGAAGCTTTCTTT
TRBJ2-4 NA TRBV11-2 TRBD2 CASRIQAGVKDSQYF TGTGCCAGCAGAATTCAAGCGGGAGTTAAGGACAGTCAGTACTTC
TRBJ1-1 NA TRBV5-4 NA CASSPRGGPEAFF TGTGCCAGCAGCCCAAGAGGGGGTCCTGAAGCTTTCTTT
TRBJ1-5 NA TRBV7-8 NA CASSSNWAAGAGNQPQHF TGTGCCAGCAGCTCCAACTGGGCGGCGGGGGCTGGCAATCAGCCCCAGCATTTT
TRBJ1-5 NA TRBV7-8 NA CASSQNEVHQPQHF TGTGCCAGCAGCCAGAATGAGGTCCATCAGCCCCAGCATTTT
TRBJ1-3 NA TRBV6-5 NA CASSSGAGASGNTIYF TGTGCCAGCAGTTCCGGCGCGGGGGCTTCCGGAAACACCATATATTTT
TRBJ2-7 NA TRBV5-4 TRBD2 CASSPQSSGPYEQYF TGTGCCAGCAGCCCGCAATCTAGCGGCCCATACGAGCAGTACTTC
TRBJ2-7 NA TRBV7-9 NA CSSSSETKTGDYEQYF TGTTCCAGCAGCTCAGAGACGAAGACAGGAGACTACGAGCAGTACTTC
TRBJ2-1 NA TRBV13 TRBD2 CASSSPTSASNEQFF TGTGCCAGCAGCTCCCCGACTAGCGCGTCCAATGAGCAGTTCTTC
TRBJ2-7 NA TRBV6-5 TRBD2 CASSGSGIPNYEQYF TGTGCCAGCAGTGGTAGCGGGATACCCAACTACGAGCAGTACTTC
TRBJ2-1 NA TRBV6-6 NA CASSYYGSSYNEQFF TGTGCCAGCAGTTACTATGGCAGCTCCTACAATGAGCAGTTCTTC
TRBJ2-7 NA TRBV5-1 TRBD1 CASSYDRVYEQYF TGCGCCAGCAGCTATGACAGGGTCTACGAGCAGTACTTC
TRBJ2-7 NA TRBV5-6 NA CASSFTGTYSYEQYF TGTGCCAGCAGCTTTACCGGGACATACTCCTACGAGCAGTACTTC
TRBJ2-3 NA TRBV9 TRBD2 CASSRRLAGGSTDTQYF TGTGCCAGCAGCCGAAGATTAGCGGGAGGGAGCACAGATACGCAGTATTTT
TRBJ2-1 NA TRBV7-3 TRBD2 CASSAQLAAYNEQFF TGTGCCAGCAGCGCGCAACTAGCGGCCTACAATGAGCAGTTCTTC
TRBJ1-1 once TRBV5-1 NA CASSLAGEGGGTEAFF TGCGCCAGCAGCTTGGCCGGGGAGGGCGGGGGGACTGAAGCTTTCTTT
TRBJ2-7 NA TRBV7-2 TRBD2 CASSLEAGVHLYF TGTGCCAGCAGCTTAGAGGCGGGAGTTCATCTGTACTTC
TRBJ2-2 few TRBV11-3 TRBD2 CASSRGTSGHTGELFF TGTGCCAGCAGTAGGGGGACTAGCGGACACACCGGGGAGCTGTTTTTT
TRBJ1-1 NA TRBV2 NA CASSIEGETEAFF TGTGCCAGCAGTATCGAGGGCGAGACTGAAGCTTTCTTT
TRBJ2-3 NA TRBV5-6 NA CASSLWPGGSGTDTQYF TGTGCCAGCAGCTTGTGGCCTGGCGGCTCGGGCACAGATACGCAGTATTTT
TRBJ2-3 NA TRBV27 TRBD1 CASSHEQGVGTDTQYF TGTGCCAGCAGCCATGAACAGGGGGTTGGCACAGATACGCAGTATTTT
TRBJ2-1 NA TRBV12-5 TRBD2 CASDAGLAGYNEQFF TGTGCTAGTGACGCGGGACTAGCAGGCTACAATGAGCAGTTCTTC
TRBJ1-4 NA TRBV9 TRBD1 CASSGRGQGKGSEKLFF TGTGCCAGCAGCGGACGGGGACAGGGGAAAGGCAGTGAAAAACTGTTTTTT
TRBJ1-1 once TRBV5-1 NA CASSSDPKSGAFF TGCGCCAGCAGCTCGGACCCTAAAAGCGGAGCTTTCTTT
TRBJ1-1 few TRBV2 NA CASSPQELGLAFF TGTGCCAGCAGTCCACAGGAGCTTGGGTTAGCTTTCTTT
TRBJ1-5 NA TRBV7-9 TRBD1 CASSPDRAHQPQHF TGTGCCAGCAGCCCGGACAGGGCACATCAGCCCCAGCATTTT
TRBJ2-7 NA TRBV29-1 NA CSVEDHSYEQYF TGCAGCGTTGAAGATCATAGCTACGAGCAGTACTTC
TRBJ2-7 NA TRBV28 TRBD1 CASSLGGQTSEQYF TGTGCCAGCAGTTTAGGGGGACAGACCTCCGAGCAGTACTTC
TRBJ1-3 once TRBV30 NA CAWKGRAGNTIYF TGTGCCTGGAAAGGGAGGGCTGGAAACACCATATATTTT
TRBJ1-2 NA TRBV5-1 NA CASSPSDGGGGYTF TGCGCCAGCAGCCCATCGGACGGCGGGGGGGGCTACACCTTC
TRBJ2-1 NA TRBV29-1 TRBD1 CSVDWDRGHNEQFF TGCAGCGTTGATTGGGACAGGGGGCACAATGAGCAGTTCTTC
TRBJ1-2 NA TRBV4-1 NA CASSPEVGGASNYGYTF TGCGCCAGCAGCCCCGAGGTTGGGGGGGCTTCTAACTATGGCTACACCTTC
TRBJ2-2 NA TRBV5-5 TRBD2 CASSLGTSGNTGELFF TGTGCCAGCAGCTTGGGGACTAGCGGGAACACCGGGGAGCTGTTTTTT
TRBJ2-2 NA TRBV9 NA CASSVAGAPGTGELFF TGTGCCAGCAGCGTAGCAGGGGCCCCCGGGACCGGGGAGCTGTTTTTT
TRBJ2-5 few TRBV5-1 TRBD2 CASSLGSGRVGETQYF TGCGCCAGCAGCTTGGGGAGCGGGAGGGTTGGAGAGACCCAGTACTTC
TRBJ2-1 NA TRBV11-2 NA CASSLSGSSYNEQFF TGTGCCAGCAGCTTATCGGGTAGCTCCTACAATGAGCAGTTCTTC
TRBJ1-5 NA TRBV10-3 NA CAISDSGQRNQPQHF TGTGCCATCAGTGACTCCGGACAGCGCAATCAGCCCCAGCATTTT
TRBJ2-5 NA TRBV5-4 TRBD2 CASSLGLAGGETQYF TGTGCCAGCAGCTTGGGGCTAGCGGGAGGGGAGACCCAGTACTTC
TRBJ2-7 NA TRBV7-9 NA CASSSRQRTSSYEQYF TGTGCCAGCAGCAGCCGACAGCGCACGTCTTCCTACGAGCAGTACTTC
TRBJ2-5 NA TRBV29-1 TRBD1 CSVEGTGQGVSQYF TGCAGCGTTGAAGGCACGGGACAGGGGGTTTCCCAGTACTTC